Reported below is one T cell receptor beta chain. What it recognizes is unknown. Germline CDR1 and CDR2: DFQATT and SNEGSKA (reference sequence). The CDR3 consists of 10 residues. V was trimmed by 5 bases and J by 12 bases, leaving 11 bases between them. This sample is drawn from a study of T-cell memory formation after mild COVID-19. Study-wide results and limits: Second-wave clones reaching peak frequency on day 37 lacked confirmed SARS-CoV-2 specificity.

TCRdb used MiXCR to reprocess the 5' RACE reads, holding one entry per CDR3 protein. The profile shows around 340,000 distinct CDR3 sequences, around 13% of them singletons. Sequenced material: PBMCs or a T cell subset sorted from them (not recorded which). The sequence was obtained from a man aged 18-30 years who had mild COVID-19 (a few samples of this study predate the infection). Cell type and time point are not known. J is TRBJ2-1 and V is TRBV20-1; unclear D gene. Here the CDR3 reads CSAPSSVQFF. Written as DNA, the CDR3 is TGCAGTGCTCCTAGTAGTGTGCAGTTCTTC.